This T cell receptor beta chain appears in the sequencing data of a study of blood T cell repertoires in COVID-19. On the study more broadly: T cells, B-cell-depleted T cells, or PBMCs supplied cDNA or gDNA.

This CDR3 has 16 residues. J lost 4 bases, V lost 3 bases, and 8 bases had no gene match. Germline V gene sequence: CDR1 KGHSH, CDR2 LQKENI. This clone was recorded a few times. Authors' data handling: Amplifying reference gene primers gave estimates of nucleated cell counts. The data were produced by immunoSEQ multiplex PCR, yet TCRdb's version contains in-frame clones alone and is incomplete. The V and J calls and the clone size are those of that table, but D and trimming were determined from the DNA. The table includes roughly 99,000 clones, 65% to 85% detected once. The receptor's source is a woman over 75 with acute or convalescent COVID-19. The material sequenced was peripheral blood. The chain combines TRBV18 with TRBJ2-1; the match to TRBD2 covers 8 bases. CDR3 sequence reads: CASSPQTSDVYNEQFF. DNA of the CDR3: TGTGCCAGCTCACCCCAGACTAGCGATGTTTACAATGAGCAGTTCTTC.